This TCR beta chain was observed in a study of cytomegalovirus exposure and HLA in healthy donors (dated by TCRdb to about 2017). Turning to the overall study: According to a later analysis, the 120 or so validation repertoires were produced on the same platform as the roughly 720 repertoires of the first cohort. The aim of the study was to test whether cataloging public T cell receptors could identify signatures of past pathogen exposure. A separate validation cohort of approximately 130 different subjects was used in addition to the approximately 670-subject first cohort. High-throughput TCR immunosequencing, statistical association of individual TCRs with disease status, and machine learning were combined to predict cytomegalovirus infection status.

Libraries were prepared through the immunoSEQ multiplex PCR assay. Turning to the authors' computational methods: A statistical classification framework was built for diagnosing cytomegalovirus status from the catalog of TCR beta chain sequences. What TCRdb holds here is the immuneACCESS table cut down to in-frame rearrangements. Part of the clones is not present; checked against another copy, under half of the missing clones reflect an unresolved V gene, and the others are unexplained. The D gene and trimming were derived from the DNA, and the V and J assignments and clone size from that table. The sample table shows some 250,000 clones, and 85% to 90% are seen once. The ten largest clones add up to 0.37% of the sample. The study at large found these results: In a later analysis, TCRs clustered in the first cohort were found to also tend to co-occur in the roughly 110 validation repertoires, with 94% of cluster scores above 0. The study gave a list of about 150 TCR beta chains associated with cytomegalovirus. Cytomegalovirus status was reported to be diagnosed by the classifier with high specificity and sensitivity in both the original and validation cohorts. Across donors, most TCR sequences were observed very rarely, whereas some public TCRs were present in many individuals. In vitro tests confirmed that three of the cytomegalovirus-associated TCR beta chains recognize cytomegalovirus antigens. The validation cohort had no HLA typing available for a later analysis, so co-occurrence within that cohort was assessed over all 120 or so repertoires. The authors suggested that the approach could potentially be generalized to other disease states and immunological phenotypes.

In its sample, this clone was seen a few times. What this receptor recognizes is not known. Base qualities are not at hand, and no much larger clone is one base apart. The junction shows trimming of 5 bases on V and 5 bases on J, plus 19 bases between the germline ends. CDR1 and CDR2, per the germline V gene, are SGHAT and FQNNGV. The CDR3 measures 15 amino acids from cysteine to valine. Here the CDR3 DNA is all that survives: 45 bases in frame from base 1. The donors were included in the validation cohort of approximately 130 subjects, a group kept apart from the roughly 700-subject first cohort. This TCR was sampled from a young woman in good health and CMV-seronegative. The chain is assembled from TRBV11-2 and TRBJ2-7; 6 matching bases give a weak D call of TRBD1. The specimen sequenced was PBMCs. DNA sequence: TGTGCCAGCAGCGCTACAAACAGGGTTTTCGACGAGCAGTACGTC. It translates as CASSATNRVFDEQYV.